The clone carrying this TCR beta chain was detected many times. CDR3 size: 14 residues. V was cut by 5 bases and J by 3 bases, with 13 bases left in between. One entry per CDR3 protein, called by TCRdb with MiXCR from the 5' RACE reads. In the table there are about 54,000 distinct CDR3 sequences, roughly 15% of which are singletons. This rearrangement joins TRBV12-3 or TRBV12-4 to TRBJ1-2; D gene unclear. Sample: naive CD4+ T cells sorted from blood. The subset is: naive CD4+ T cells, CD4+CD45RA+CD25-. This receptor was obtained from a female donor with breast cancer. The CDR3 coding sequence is TGTGCCAGCAGTCTTGCAGGAAGCTACTATGGCTACACCTTC. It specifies CASSLAGSYYGYTF.